These T cell receptor beta chains were read from a single sample in a study of cytomegalovirus exposure and HLA in healthy donors. Profiled with immunoSEQ multiplex PCR; TCRdb holds only in-frame clones, not every one. Counted here are about 99,000 clones, 78% occurring once; the ten biggest clones make up around 1.5%. Source material: PBMCs. The receptors were gathered from a woman between 40 and 55 years old in good health and CMV-seronegative. Each CDR3 is given without its conserved first and last residue. Each record gives: V gene, J gene, CDR3 protein.

v_call: TRBV28; j_call: TRBJ2-1; cdr3_aa: ASVVSGANEQF
v_call: TRBV29-1; j_call: TRBJ2-5; cdr3_aa: SGTTGGGETQY
v_call: TRBV27; j_call: TRBJ2-3; cdr3_aa: ASSSYRELTDTQY
v_call: TRBV13; j_call: TRBJ2-1; cdr3_aa: ASSDGTSANNEQF
v_call: TRBV7-9; j_call: TRBJ2-1; cdr3_aa: ASSPLSTQVTDEQF
v_call: TRBV7-2; j_call: TRBJ1-4; cdr3_aa: ASSSTGTATNEKLF
v_call: TRBV11-1; j_call: TRBJ1-2; cdr3_aa: ASSLDYGPYGYT
v_call: TRBV9; j_call: TRBJ2-5; cdr3_aa: ASSVGSTVQETQY
v_call: TRBV28; j_call: TRBJ2-7; cdr3_aa: ASSFRGQSSYEQY
v_call: TRBV28; j_call: TRBJ2-7; cdr3_aa: ASSRRLGTYEQY
v_call: TRBV4-1; j_call: TRBJ1-4; cdr3_aa: ASSQTGAWVATNEKLF
v_call: TRBV5-1; j_call: TRBJ2-7; cdr3_aa: ASSLEGQGSGEQY
v_call: TRBV7-2; j_call: TRBJ2-5; cdr3_aa: ASSRRRGRGETQY